Below, 14 T cell receptor beta chains from the same sample are listed, as sequenced in a study of a mutant IDH1 vaccine in newly diagnosed glioma. Measured with immunoSEQ multiplex PCR; TCRdb has only the in-frame clones, and not every one. This table holds some 130,000 clones, 80% found once. Their antigen targets remain unknown. The time point here: week 11, during vaccination. Each dose of the vaccine consisted of 300 ug of mutant IDH1 20-mer peptide, with topical imiquimod. The material was PBMCs, obtained from a glioma patient whose treatment included an IDH1 peptide vaccine. These receptors came from a man between 35 and 55 years old with glioma.

The chain joins TRBV10-3 to TRBJ2-1, with a possible D match to TRBD1 (5 bases). V was pared by 10 bases and J by 9 bases, with 16 bases between. This CDR3 is built from 12 residues. Germline V gene data show CDR1 as ENHRY and CDR2 as SYGVKD. CDR3 region: CATDNGQAEQFF. The CDR3 DNA reads TGTGCCACGGACAACGGGCAGGCTGAGCAGTTCTTC.

This chain connects TRBV13 to TRBJ2-2; 8 bases fit TRBD2. CDR1 and CDR2 from the germline V gene are PRHDT and FYEKMQ (reference sequence). Trimming cost V 5 bases and J 4 bases; bases outside gene matches: 9. The CDR3 is 16 residues long. Here the CDR3 reads CASSLSGLAGTGELFF. CDR3 sequence (DNA): TGTGCCAGCAGCCTGAGCGGGCTAGCGGGCACCGGGGAGCTGTTTTTT. Filled out from reference TRBV13 and TRBJ2-2, the complete variable domain reads AAGVIQSPRHLIKEKRETATLKCYPIPRHDTVYWYQQGPGQDPQFLISFYEKMQSDKGSIPDRFSAQQFSDYHSELNMSSLELGDSALYFCASSLSGLAGTGELFFGEGSRLTVL.

The chain employs TRBV28 and TRBJ2-7, with D perhaps TRBD2 (6 bases). The V end lost 0 bases, the J end lost 0 bases, and 12 bases lay between the germline ends. The CDR3 is made up of 16 amino acids. Germline CDR1 MDHEN, CDR2 SYDVKM. The CDR3 bases are TGTGCCAGCAGTTTATGGGGAGCGGGTAACTCCTACGAGCAGTACTTC. Protein: CASSLWGAGNSYEQYF.

This clone has more than one count but fewer than ten. This rearrangement joins TRBV7-2 to TRBJ2-1; no clear D gene. This CDR3 spans 17 amino acids. Trimming removed 1 base from V and 7 bases from J, with 20 bases in between. The V gene's germline CDR1 is SGHTA and CDR2 FQGNSA. The CDR3 nucleotides read TGTGCCAGCAGCTTAGAGGGTCCTGCCTTGGGGTTGAATGAGCAGTTCTTC. As protein: CASSLEGPALGLNEQFF.

Here the CDR3 reads CASSSGTHSLYGYTF. CDR3 nucleotides: TGTGCCAGCAGCTCTGGGACACATTCCTTGTATGGCTACACCTTC. The chain combines TRBV5-4 with TRBJ1-2; D may be TRBD1 (6 bases). The CDR3 has 15 amino acids. The germline V gene encodes CDR1 SGHNT and CDR2 YYREEE (reference sequence). The V end was cut by 3 bases, the J end by 5 bases, with 17 bases between.

This chain connects TRBV5-1 to TRBJ2-5; perhaps TRBD1 as D (6 bases). This CDR3 contains 12 residues. Germline CDR1 is SGHRS and CDR2 is YFSETQ. V was clipped by 8 bases and J by 5 bases, with 13 bases between them. For the CDR3, the DNA is TGCGCCAGTCAGGGGTATTCGGAGACCCAGTACTTC. Its protein is CASQGYSETQYF. The full variable domain, with the rest looked up from reference TRBV5-1 and TRBJ2-5, is KAGVTQTPRYLIKTRGQQVTLSCSPISGHRSVSWYQQTPGQGLQFLFEYFSETQRNKGNFPGRFSGRQFSNSRSEMNVSTLELGDSALYLCASQGYSETQYFGPGTRLLVL.

This chain uses TRBV5-1 with TRBJ2-7; D is undetermined. Germline CDR1 is SGHRS and CDR2 is YFSETQ. The V and J ends lost 4 bases and 3 bases respectively, with 11 bases between them. The CDR3 spans 13 residues. Written as DNA, the CDR3 is TGCGCCAGCAGCCCGACGGAGTTCTACGAGCAGTACTTC. Protein sequence: CASSPTEFYEQYF.

Judged by abundance, this clone is large. The chain has TRBV11-2 and TRBJ1-1, with 11 bases aligning to TRBD1. The CDR3 is made up of 14 amino acids. V shed 6 bases and J 5 bases; nucleotides not matched to a gene: 5. CDR1 is SGHAT and CDR2 is FQNNGV in the germline V gene. DNA for the CDR3: TGTGCCAGCAGAGGGACAGGGGGTCAGACTGAAGCTTTCTTT. Translating it yields CASRGTGGQTEAFF. Supplemented by reference TRBV11-2 and TRBJ1-1, the full variable domain reads EAGVAQSPRYKIIEKRQSVAFWCNPISGHATLYWYQQILGQGPKLLIQFQNNGVVDDSQLPKDRFSAERLKGVDSTLKIQPAKLEDSAVYLCASRGTGGQTEAFFGQGTRLTVV.

The J gene is TRBJ2-7, the V gene TRBV5-6, with 11 bases lining up with TRBD1. Germline loops: CDR1 SGHDT, CDR2 YYEEEE. The V segment lost 4 bases and the J segment 7 bases; nucleotides outside the gene matches: 13. The CDR3 is 16 residues long. CDR3 in DNA: TGTGCCAGCAGCGAGGACAGGGGGCTCCTATTGCGGGAGCAGTACTTC. It encodes CASSEDRGLLLREQYF.

The J gene is TRBJ2-2, the V gene TRBV19, with TRBD2 identical over 11 bases. Trimming at V came to 7 bases and at J to 4 bases, leaving 8 bases not matched to a gene. This CDR3 has 16 residues. Per germline, CDR1 LNHDA and CDR2 SQIVND (reference sequence). The CDR3 here is CASTTLAGDSTGELFF. The CDR3 region has the DNA TGTGCCAGTACTACACTAGCGGGAGATTCCACCGGGGAGCTGTTTTTT.

J is TRBJ1-2 and V is TRBV6-5, with D hard to call. This CDR3 is built from 14 residues. Germline V lookup: CDR1 MNHEY, CDR2 SVGAGI. V lost 6 bases, J lost 2 bases, and 13 bases lay in between. CDR3: CASSPRGANYGYTF. CDR3 nucleotide sequence: TGTGCCAGCAGCCCCCGTGGAGCCAACTATGGCTACACCTTC.

This chain uses TRBV27 with TRBJ2-7; 10 nucleotides match TRBD1. The CDR3 sequence is 16 residues long. The trim removed 5 bases at V and 2 bases at J, leaving 9 bases unmatched. Germline assignment: CDR1 MNHEY and CDR2 SMNVEV (reference sequence). As DNA, the CDR3 is TGTGCCAGCAGTCCGATGACAGGGGGCTTGGCCTACGAGCAGTACTTC. It codes for CASSPMTGGLAYEQYF.

Only one count was recorded for this clone. The chain carries TRBV19 and TRBJ2-4, with 8 bases aligning to TRBD1. This CDR3 comprises 16 residues. V dropped 5 bases and J dropped 4; count of bases not matched to a gene: 10. Germline loops: CDR1 LNHDA, CDR2 SQIVND (reference sequence). The CDR3 protein is CASSPSLGQAKNIQYF. In DNA, the CDR3 is TGTGCCAGTAGTCCTTCCTTGGGACAGGCAAAAAACATTCAGTACTTC.

The chain carries TRBV20-1 and TRBJ2-7, with unresolved D. Trimming took off 1 base at V and 7 bases at J, with 8 bases between the two ends. CDR3 size: 11 residues. CDR1 and CDR2 (germline): DFQATT, SNEGSKA (reference sequence). The CDR3 is CSARGPLEQYF. In nucleotides, the CDR3 is TGCAGTGCTAGAGGCCCACTTGAGCAGTACTTC.